This T cell receptor (beta chain) came from a study of CD8 T cells in ankylosing spondylitis. As regards this clonotype: Its target is unknown.

Overall study results and limits: Several highly homologous variants made up a TCR beta motif, and this motif appeared characteristic of ankylosing spondylitis blood. Earlier authors reported some of these motif variants in reactive arthritis synovial fluid and blood.

MiXCR was run by TCRdb on the 5' RACE reads, yielding one entry per CDR3 protein. The top ten clones hold approximately 7.6% of a sample with about 160,000 distinct CDR3 sequences, around 18% of them seen once. Sequencing input: blood, either unsorted or a sorted T cell fraction (not recorded which). This clonotype was obtained from a male donor with ankylosing spondylitis or in good health (not recorded which).

The CDR3 nucleotides read TGCGCCAGCAGCACCGACACCATCCCCGGGGAGCTGTTTTTT. Amino acids: CASSTDTIPGELFF. The rearrangement joins TRBV5-1 to TRBJ2-2; no definite D call. Deletions cut 4 bases from V and 6 bases from J, with 13 bases between. From germline, CDR1 is SGHRS and CDR2 YFSETQ. The CDR3 spans 14 residues.